This T cell receptor (beta chain) appears in the sequencing data of a study of OX40 agonist ivuxolimab in advanced cancers. Study-level background: Patients were treated with ivuxolimab, an agonistic anti-OX40 (CD134) antibody. Participants averaged 60 years of age (range 23 to 79) and were less than 85% male.

TCRdb's table, derived via immunoSEQ multiplex PCR, lists solely in-frame clones and lacks some. The table lists fewer than 100,000 clones, roughly 80% of them singletons. General study results and limits: Among T cells, CD8+ cells averaged more expanded clones than CD4+ cells.

Germline lookup yields CDR1 SEHNR and CDR2 FQNEAQ (reference sequence). CDR3 size: 13 residues. Trimming cost V 1 base and J 4 bases, with 4 bases left between them. This clone was picked up one time. No antigen is known for it. Any history of autoimmune disease or systemic immunosuppression disqualified patients. The V and J genes are TRBV7-9 and TRBJ2-2; D unresolved. The receptor was derived from an adult with an advanced solid tumor such as melanoma, head and neck, liver or kidney cancer. This specimen was CD4+ or CD8+ T cells sorted from blood, taken in a trial of the OX40 agonist ivuxolimab. In nucleotides, the CDR3 is TGTGCCAGCAGCTTAGGGGGCACCGGGGAGCTGTTTTTT. Translated, it gives CASSLGGTGELFF.